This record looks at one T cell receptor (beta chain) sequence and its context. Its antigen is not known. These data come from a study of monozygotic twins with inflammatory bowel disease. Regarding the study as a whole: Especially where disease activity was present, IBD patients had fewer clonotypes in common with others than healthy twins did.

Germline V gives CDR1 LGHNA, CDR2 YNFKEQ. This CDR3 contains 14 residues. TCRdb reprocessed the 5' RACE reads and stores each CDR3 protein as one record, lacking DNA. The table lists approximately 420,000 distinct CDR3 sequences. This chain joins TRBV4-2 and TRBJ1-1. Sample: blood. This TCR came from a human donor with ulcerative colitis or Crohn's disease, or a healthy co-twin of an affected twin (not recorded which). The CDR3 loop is CASSPRSDGTEAFF.